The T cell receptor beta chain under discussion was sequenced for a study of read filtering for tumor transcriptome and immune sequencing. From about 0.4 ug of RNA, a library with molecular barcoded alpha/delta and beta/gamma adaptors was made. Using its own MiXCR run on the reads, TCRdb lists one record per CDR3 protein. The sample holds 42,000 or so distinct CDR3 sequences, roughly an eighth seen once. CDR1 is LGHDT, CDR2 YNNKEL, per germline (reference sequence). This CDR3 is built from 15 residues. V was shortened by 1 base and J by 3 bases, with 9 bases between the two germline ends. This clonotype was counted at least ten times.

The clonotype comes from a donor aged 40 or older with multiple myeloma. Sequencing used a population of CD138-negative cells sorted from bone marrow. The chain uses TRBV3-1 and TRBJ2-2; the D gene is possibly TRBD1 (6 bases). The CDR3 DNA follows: TGTGCCAGCAGCCAAGCACAGGGATACACCGGGGAGCTGTTTTTT. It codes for CASSQAQGYTGELFF.